The source of this T cell receptor (beta chain) is a study of Ad26.COV2.S vaccination and SARS-CoV-2 variants. Treatment here: 15 to 20 received Ad26.COV2.S at low or high dose, single or two shots; about 5 received placebo; per-sample allocation not given. The investigators took samples on day 63 after the first vaccine or placebo injection. The shot given was an Ad26 vector that makes Wuhan-strain SARS-CoV-2 spike. Data came from immunoSEQ multiplex PCR; TCRdb stores just in-frame clones and leaves some out. In the table there are some 480,000 clones, about 83% of which are singletons. In this sample, this clone turned up once. The V and J ends lost 0 bases and 2 bases respectively, with 11 bases between them. CDR1 LGHDT and CDR2 YNNKEL come from the germline V gene (reference sequence). This CDR3 has 16 residues.

This rearrangement joins TRBV3-1 (or the pseudogene TRBV3-2) to TRBJ1-3; tentative D call: TRBD1 (5 bases). The input for sequencing was peripheral blood, taken in a trial of Ad26.COV2.S vaccine versus placebo. The sequence derives from a person aged 18-60 years who received the Ad26.COV2.S COVID-19 vaccine or a placebo. DNA for the CDR3: TGTGCCAGCAGCCAAGATGGGGGAGGGCCTGGAAACACCATATATTTT. Translation: CASSQDGGGPGNTIYF.